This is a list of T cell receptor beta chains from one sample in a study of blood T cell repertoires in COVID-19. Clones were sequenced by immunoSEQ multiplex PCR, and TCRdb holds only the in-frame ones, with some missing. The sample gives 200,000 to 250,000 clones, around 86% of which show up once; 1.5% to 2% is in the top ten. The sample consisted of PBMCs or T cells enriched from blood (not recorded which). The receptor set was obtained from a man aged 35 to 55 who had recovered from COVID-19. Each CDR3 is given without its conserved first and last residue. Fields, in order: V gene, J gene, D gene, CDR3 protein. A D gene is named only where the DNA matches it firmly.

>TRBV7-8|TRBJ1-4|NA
ASSLAQGRQLF
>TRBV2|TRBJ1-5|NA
ASDEDRSYSNQPQH
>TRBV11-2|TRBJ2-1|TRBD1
ASSLVGQGYNEQF
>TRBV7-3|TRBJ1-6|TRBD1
ASSLGTVNSPLH
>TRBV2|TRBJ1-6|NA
ASQGGSPLH
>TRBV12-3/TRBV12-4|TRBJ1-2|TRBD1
ASSLEGAISYT
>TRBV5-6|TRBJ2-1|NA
ASSLRGRGNMQF
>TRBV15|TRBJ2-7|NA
ATSRDIGAVGHEQY
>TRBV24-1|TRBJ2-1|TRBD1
ATSDALDRDSYNEQF
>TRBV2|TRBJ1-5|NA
ASSDFAILAYYSNQPQH
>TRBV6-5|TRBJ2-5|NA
ASSYAGANQETQY
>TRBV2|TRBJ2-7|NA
ASREGQALTYEQY
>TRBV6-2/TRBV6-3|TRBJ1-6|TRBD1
ASSQGTGTGVSPLH
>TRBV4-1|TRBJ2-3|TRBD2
ASRSEAGVDTQY
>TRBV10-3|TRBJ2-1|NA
AISEGGGEQF
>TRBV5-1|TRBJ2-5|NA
ASSLIVGRETQY
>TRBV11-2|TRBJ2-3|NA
ASSHGGRRTDTQY
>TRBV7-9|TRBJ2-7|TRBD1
ASSSGQGTYEQY
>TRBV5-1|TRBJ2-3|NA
ASSLAIARGGRTDTQY
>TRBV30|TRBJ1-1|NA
AWSSTGLVGAF
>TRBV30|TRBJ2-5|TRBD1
AWSRGHQTQY
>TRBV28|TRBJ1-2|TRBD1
ASSLPGQGASGYT